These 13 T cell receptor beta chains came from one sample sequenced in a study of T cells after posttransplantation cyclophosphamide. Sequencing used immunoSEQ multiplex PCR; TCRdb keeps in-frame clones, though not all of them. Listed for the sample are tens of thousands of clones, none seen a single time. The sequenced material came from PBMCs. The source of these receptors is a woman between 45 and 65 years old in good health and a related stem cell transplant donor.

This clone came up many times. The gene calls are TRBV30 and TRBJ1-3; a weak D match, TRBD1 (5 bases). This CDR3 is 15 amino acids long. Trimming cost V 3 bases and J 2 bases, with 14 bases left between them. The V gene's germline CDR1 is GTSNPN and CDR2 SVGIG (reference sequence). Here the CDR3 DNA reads TGTGCCTGGAGAGGTAGCAGGGTGACTGGAAACACCATATATTTT. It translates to CAWRGSRVTGNTIYF.

CDR3 sequence: CAWRAPTVVYGYTF. CDR3 in DNA: TGTGCCTGGAGGGCCCCAACAGTTGTCTATGGCTACACCTTC. The gene calls are TRBV30 and TRBJ1-2; D is uncertain. This CDR3 is built from 14 residues. The V and J ends lost 3 bases and 4 bases respectively, with 15 bases between them. Germline CDR1 GTSNPN, CDR2 SVGIG (reference sequence).

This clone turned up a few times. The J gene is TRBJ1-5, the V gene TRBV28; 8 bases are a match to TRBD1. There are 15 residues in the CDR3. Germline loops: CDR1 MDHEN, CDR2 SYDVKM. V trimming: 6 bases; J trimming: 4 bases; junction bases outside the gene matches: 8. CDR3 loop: CASSPPDRENQPQHF. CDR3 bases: TGTGCCAGCAGCCCTCCGGACAGGGAGAATCAGCCCCAGCATTTT.

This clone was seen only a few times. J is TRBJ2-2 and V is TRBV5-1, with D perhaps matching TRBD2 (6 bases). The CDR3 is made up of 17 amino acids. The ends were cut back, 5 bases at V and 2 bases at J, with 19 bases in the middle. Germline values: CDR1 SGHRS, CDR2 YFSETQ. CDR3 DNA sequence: TGCGCCAGCAGATCACCTGCGGGGTCGGTAAACACCGGGGAGCTGTTTTTT. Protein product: CASRSPAGSVNTGELFF.

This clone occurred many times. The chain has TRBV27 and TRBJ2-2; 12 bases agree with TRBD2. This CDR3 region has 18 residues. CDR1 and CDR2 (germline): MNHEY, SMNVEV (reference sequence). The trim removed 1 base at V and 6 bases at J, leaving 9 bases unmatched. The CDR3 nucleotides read TGTGCCAGCAGTTTATTTAACCTAGCGGGAGGGAAGGCCGGGGAGCTGTTTTTT. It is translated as CASSLFNLAGGKAGELFF.

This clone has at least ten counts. The CDR3 reads CASSPRPGGSYEQYF. The CDR3 bases are TGTGCCAGCAGCCCCCGCCCGGGGGGCTCCTACGAGCAGTACTTC. The chain employs TRBV7-6 and TRBJ2-7; 7 bases line up with TRBD2. The V segment lost 5 bases and the J segment 0 bases; nucleotides outside the gene matches: 7. This CDR3 is built from 15 residues. The germline gives CDR1 SGHVS, CDR2 FNYEAQ.

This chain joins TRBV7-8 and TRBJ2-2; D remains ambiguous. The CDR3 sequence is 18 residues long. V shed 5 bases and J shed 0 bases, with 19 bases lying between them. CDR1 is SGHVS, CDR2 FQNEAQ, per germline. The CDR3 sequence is CASSLSRTGPANTGELFF. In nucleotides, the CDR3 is TGTGCCAGCAGCCTCAGTCGCACGGGTCCGGCGAACACCGGGGAGCTGTTTTTT.

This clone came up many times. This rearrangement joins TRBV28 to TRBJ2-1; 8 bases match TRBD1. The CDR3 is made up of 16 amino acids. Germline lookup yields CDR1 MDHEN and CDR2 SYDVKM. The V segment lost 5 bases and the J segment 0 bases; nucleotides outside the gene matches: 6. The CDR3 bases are TGTGCCAGCAGTCCTCTTACAGGGGGCTCCTACAATGAGCAGTTCTTC. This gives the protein CASSPLTGGSYNEQFF.

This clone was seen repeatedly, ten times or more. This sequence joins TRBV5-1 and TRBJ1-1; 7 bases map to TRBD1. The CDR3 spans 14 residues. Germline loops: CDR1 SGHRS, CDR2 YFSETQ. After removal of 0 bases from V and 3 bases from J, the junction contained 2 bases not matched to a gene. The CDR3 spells CASSLGRGDTEAFF. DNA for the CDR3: TGCGCCAGCAGCTTGGGCAGGGGGGACACTGAAGCTTTCTTT.

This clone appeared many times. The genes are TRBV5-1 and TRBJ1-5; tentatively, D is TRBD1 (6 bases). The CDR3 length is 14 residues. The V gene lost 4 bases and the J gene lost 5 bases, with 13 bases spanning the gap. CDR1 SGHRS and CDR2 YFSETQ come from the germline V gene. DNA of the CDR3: TGCGCCAGCAGCGACACAGGGATAGATCAGCCCCAGCATTTT. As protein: CASSDTGIDQPQHF.

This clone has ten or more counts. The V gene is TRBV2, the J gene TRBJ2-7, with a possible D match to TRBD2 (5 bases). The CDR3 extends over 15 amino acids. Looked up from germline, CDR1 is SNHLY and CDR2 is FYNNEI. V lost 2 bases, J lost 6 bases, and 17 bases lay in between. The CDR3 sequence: CASSELVGNEGEQYF. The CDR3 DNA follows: TGTGCCAGCAGTGAATTAGTAGGTAACGAGGGCGAGCAGTACTTC.

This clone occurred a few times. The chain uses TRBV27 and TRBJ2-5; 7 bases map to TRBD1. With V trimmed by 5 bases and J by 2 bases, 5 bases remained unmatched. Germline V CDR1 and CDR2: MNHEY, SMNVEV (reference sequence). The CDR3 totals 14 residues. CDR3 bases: TGTGCCAGCAGTACAGGGGTTCGACAAGAGACCCAGTACTTC. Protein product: CASSTGVRQETQYF.

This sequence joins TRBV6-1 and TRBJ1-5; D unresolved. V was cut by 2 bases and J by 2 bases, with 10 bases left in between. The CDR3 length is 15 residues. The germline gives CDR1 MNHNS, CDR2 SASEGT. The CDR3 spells CASSEWFEGNQPQHF. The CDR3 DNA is TGTGCCAGCAGTGAATGGTTCGAGGGCAATCAGCCCCAGCATTTT.